This T cell receptor beta chain was sequenced during a study of T-cell reconstitution after alpha-beta-depleted transplantation in children. Unique molecular identifiers were incorporated into the prepared TCRbeta library. TCRdb independently ran MiXCR on the PCR reads; one entry per CDR3 protein. The sample lists roughly 790,000 distinct CDR3 sequences, roughly 16% occurring once. Trimming removed 3 bases at V and 0 bases at J, with 10 bases between. There are 15 residues in the CDR3. The germline V gene encodes CDR1 KGHDR and CDR2 SFDVKD. Study-wide findings and caveats: It was reported that alpha-beta T cells came from several hundred expanded graft clones (about two months after transplant). It was surviving recipient T cells and thymic progenitors that gave some patients high TCRbeta diversity at day 60. T-cell counts and diversity were attributed mostly to newly produced T cells one year after transplant.

In the case of this clonotype: The antigen remains undetermined.

Sequences were derived from PBMCs, mostly from graft donor cells, sampled 360 days after TCRalphabeta/CD19-depleted stem cell transplant. The sequence derives from a male patient under 18 who had a stem cell transplant for acute lymphoblastic leukemia, so the T cells may come from the graft donor. The chain couples TRBV24-1 to TRBJ2-5; D is possibly TRBD1 or TRBD2 (6 bases each). CDR3 region: CATSDGGPYQETQYF. CDR3 sequence (DNA): TGTGCCACCAGTGATGGGGGGCCGTACCAAGAGACCCAGTACTTC.